A selection of T cell receptor beta chains follows, all from one sample in a study of blood T cell repertoires in COVID-19. The protocol was immunoSEQ multiplex PCR, while the TCRdb copy is restricted to in-frame clones and leaves out a portion. Of 150,000 to 180,000 clones listed, under 85% are singletons. Sequencing was carried out using peripheral blood. The origin of the receptors is a man aged 55 to 70 with COVID-19, enrolled during active disease. The CDR3 runs from the conserved cysteine through the conserved F or W. A D gene is named only where the DNA matches it firmly. Clone size is not always given. Where it is, it says once, few, many or a class for expanded clones.

clone_size: once
v_call: TRBV6-6
d_call: TRBD1
j_call: TRBJ1-1
cdr3_nt: TGTGCCAGCATCAAAATACAACAGGGGGCCACTGAAGCTTTCTTT
cdr3_aa: CASIKIQQGATEAFF

clone_size: .
v_call: TRBV3-1/TRBV3-2
d_call: .
j_call: TRBJ1-2
cdr3_nt: TGTGCCAGCAGCCAACTCAACAGTAACGCTAACTATGGCTACACCTTC
cdr3_aa: CASSQLNSNANYGYTF

clone_size: .
v_call: TRBV5-4
d_call: .
j_call: TRBJ2-7
cdr3_nt: TGTGCCAGCAGCCCCGGCGGGCCTTACGAGCAGTACTTC
cdr3_aa: CASSPGGPYEQYF

clone_size: .
v_call: TRBV7-2
d_call: TRBD1
j_call: TRBJ2-5
cdr3_nt: TGTGCCAGCAGCGGCAGGGACAGGCCCCAAGAGACCCAGTACTTC
cdr3_aa: CASSGRDRPQETQYF

clone_size: .
v_call: TRBV11-2
d_call: .
j_call: TRBJ2-7
cdr3_nt: TGTGCCAGCAGCTCGGCAACAGGGTTCGAGCAGTACTTC
cdr3_aa: CASSSATGFEQYF

clone_size: .
v_call: TRBV2
d_call: TRBD1
j_call: TRBJ1-6
cdr3_nt: TGTGCCAGCAGTCGTACAGGGGGCTCCTCGGGTTCACCCCTCCACTTT
cdr3_aa: CASSRTGGSSGSPLHF

clone_size: .
v_call: TRBV4-3
d_call: TRBD1
j_call: TRBJ1-4
cdr3_nt: TGCGCCAGCAGCCAAGGACAGGGCGGCGAAAAACTGTTTTTT
cdr3_aa: CASSQGQGGEKLFF

clone_size: .
v_call: TRBV29-1
d_call: .
j_call: TRBJ1-2
cdr3_nt: TGCAGCGTTACGCGACAGGCCTATGGCTACACCTTC
cdr3_aa: CSVTRQAYGYTF

clone_size: .
v_call: TRBV15
d_call: .
j_call: TRBJ2-5
cdr3_nt: TGTGCCACCAGCAGAGCGGGAGAGACCCAGTACTTC
cdr3_aa: CATSRAGETQYF

clone_size: .
v_call: TRBV3-1/TRBV3-2
d_call: .
j_call: TRBJ1-2
cdr3_nt: TGTGCCAGCAGCCTAGAAATCCCCCTAGGCAGGGGTGTGGGGTATGGCTACACCTTC
cdr3_aa: CASSLEIPLGRGVGYGYTF

clone_size: .
v_call: TRBV7-3
d_call: .
j_call: TRBJ1-1
cdr3_nt: TGTGCCAGCAGCTTAACGTCCGGGAACACTGAAGCTTTCTTT
cdr3_aa: CASSLTSGNTEAFF

clone_size: .
v_call: TRBV9
d_call: TRBD1
j_call: TRBJ2-7
cdr3_nt: TGTGCCAGCAGCAAGGGACAGGGGGGGTCCTACGAGCAGTACTTC
cdr3_aa: CASSKGQGGSYEQYF

clone_size: many
v_call: TRBV2
d_call: TRBD1
j_call: TRBJ1-6
cdr3_nt: TGTGCCAGCAAAGACAGGGGGCCTTCACCCCTCCACTTT
cdr3_aa: CASKDRGPSPLHF

clone_size: .
v_call: TRBV18
d_call: .
j_call: TRBJ1-6
cdr3_nt: TGTGCCAGCTCACCGTTTAATAGCGATTCACCCCTCCACTTT
cdr3_aa: CASSPFNSDSPLHF

clone_size: .
v_call: TRBV5-4
d_call: .
j_call: TRBJ2-7
cdr3_nt: TGTGCCAGCAGCTTGACAGGCGAGCAGTACTTC
cdr3_aa: CASSLTGEQYF

clone_size: .
v_call: TRBV19
d_call: .
j_call: TRBJ1-1
cdr3_nt: TGTGCCAGTAGTATAAGCTTCCTGAACACTGAAGCTTTCTTT
cdr3_aa: CASSISFLNTEAFF

clone_size: .
v_call: TRBV4-1
d_call: TRBD1
j_call: TRBJ1-1
cdr3_nt: TGCGCCAGCAGCCCGCGGACAGGGAACACTGAAGCTTTCTTT
cdr3_aa: CASSPRTGNTEAFF

clone_size: .
v_call: TRBV18
d_call: TRBD1
j_call: TRBJ1-2
cdr3_nt: TGTGCCAGCTCACGGGACAGCCGACCCAACTATGGCTACACCTTC
cdr3_aa: CASSRDSRPNYGYTF

clone_size: once
v_call: TRBV2
d_call: .
j_call: TRBJ2-2
cdr3_nt: TGTGCCAGCGGCTCCGTCAGGGCCGGGGAGCTGTTTTTT
cdr3_aa: CASGSVRAGELFF

clone_size: .
v_call: TRBV5-1
d_call: TRBD1
j_call: TRBJ2-1
cdr3_nt: TGCGCCAGCAGCCGACAGGGGGTTTCCTACAATGAGCAGTTCTTC
cdr3_aa: CASSRQGVSYNEQFF

clone_size: .
v_call: TRBV28
d_call: TRBD1
j_call: TRBJ1-3
cdr3_nt: TGTGCCAGCAGTCCACGCTCACAGGGGGGAAACACCATATATTTT
cdr3_aa: CASSPRSQGGNTIYF

clone_size: .
v_call: TRBV19
d_call: .
j_call: TRBJ1-3
cdr3_nt: TGTGCCAGTAGTATCGGAAATAGACAGCTCTCTGGAAACACCATATATTTT
cdr3_aa: CASSIGNRQLSGNTIYF

clone_size: .
v_call: TRBV7-9
d_call: .
j_call: TRBJ1-5
cdr3_nt: TGTGCCAGCAGCTTACTGGGGGGAACGGGAAGCAATCAGCCCCAGCATTTT
cdr3_aa: CASSLLGGTGSNQPQHF

clone_size: .
v_call: TRBV9
d_call: .
j_call: TRBJ2-1
cdr3_nt: TGTGCCAGCAGTGAACTCAGTGGGAGAAGCTCCTACAATGAGCAGTTCTTC
cdr3_aa: CASSELSGRSSYNEQFF

clone_size: .
v_call: TRBV5-1
d_call: TRBD1
j_call: TRBJ1-2
cdr3_nt: TGCGCCAGCAGCCTTAGGACAGGGCAGGACAACCCGTATGGCTACACCTTC
cdr3_aa: CASSLRTGQDNPYGYTF

clone_size: .
v_call: TRBV10-3
d_call: TRBD2
j_call: TRBJ2-1
cdr3_nt: TGTGCCACGGGGACTAGCGGGAGCGGTGAGCAGTTCTTC
cdr3_aa: CATGTSGSGEQFF

clone_size: few
v_call: TRBV28
d_call: TRBD1
j_call: TRBJ1-2
cdr3_nt: TGTGCCAGCAGTCCAAGACAGGGGCGGTATGGCTACACCTTC
cdr3_aa: CASSPRQGRYGYTF

clone_size: once
v_call: TRBV6-6
d_call: .
j_call: TRBJ1-2
cdr3_nt: TGTGCCAGCAGGAGTACCAGGGGCGCGGTCTATGGCTACACCTTC
cdr3_aa: CASRSTRGAVYGYTF

clone_size: .
v_call: TRBV7-9
d_call: .
j_call: TRBJ1-2
cdr3_nt: TGTGCCAGCAGCTCTAAAATGACAGCCAACTATGGCTACACCTTC
cdr3_aa: CASSSKMTANYGYTF

clone_size: .
v_call: TRBV6-5
d_call: .
j_call: TRBJ1-1
cdr3_nt: TGTGCCAGCAGTTCGCACAGGGATAGTCAAGCTTTCTTT
cdr3_aa: CASSSHRDSQAFF

clone_size: once
v_call: TRBV7-2
d_call: .
j_call: TRBJ1-2
cdr3_nt: TGTGCCAGCAGCTCCCACAGGTCCGCTATGGGCTACACCTTC
cdr3_aa: CASSSHRSAMGYTF

clone_size: .
v_call: TRBV7-2
d_call: TRBD1
j_call: TRBJ1-1
cdr3_nt: TGTGCCAGCAGAAAGGGACAGGGGCCGAACACTGAAGCTTTCTTT
cdr3_aa: CASRKGQGPNTEAFF

clone_size: .
v_call: TRBV4-3
d_call: .
j_call: TRBJ1-2
cdr3_nt: TGCGCCAGCAGCCAAGACAGGTCGCAGGGGCCTGATGGCTACACCTTC
cdr3_aa: CASSQDRSQGPDGYTF

clone_size: .
v_call: TRBV9
d_call: TRBD1
j_call: TRBJ2-1
cdr3_nt: TGTGCCAGCAGCGTAGCTACAGGGGGGAATGAGCAGTTCTTC
cdr3_aa: CASSVATGGNEQFF

clone_size: .
v_call: TRBV11-2
d_call: .
j_call: TRBJ1-5
cdr3_nt: TGTGCCAGCAGCTTAGATGGCTGGGCAGGCCATCAGCCCCAGCATTTT
cdr3_aa: CASSLDGWAGHQPQHF

clone_size: .
v_call: TRBV16
d_call: .
j_call: TRBJ1-3
cdr3_nt: TGTGCCAGCAGCCAAGGGGGACTGAGAGGAAACACCATATATTTT
cdr3_aa: CASSQGGLRGNTIYF

clone_size: once
v_call: TRBV5-1
d_call: TRBD1
j_call: TRBJ1-2
cdr3_nt: TGCGCCAGCAGCACGGGACAGAACTATGGCTACACCTTC
cdr3_aa: CASSTGQNYGYTF

clone_size: .
v_call: TRBV28
d_call: TRBD1
j_call: TRBJ2-5
cdr3_nt: TGTGCCAGCAGTTCAAGACAGGGGCCAGAGACCCAGTACTTC
cdr3_aa: CASSSRQGPETQYF

clone_size: .
v_call: TRBV14
d_call: .
j_call: TRBJ2-1
cdr3_nt: TGTGCCAGCAGCCAAGCCAACTATGAGCAGTTCTTC
cdr3_aa: CASSQANYEQFF

clone_size: .
v_call: TRBV2
d_call: TRBD1
j_call: TRBJ2-5
cdr3_nt: TGTGCCAGCAGAGCTTGGACAGGGAAAGAGACCCAGTACTTC
cdr3_aa: CASRAWTGKETQYF

clone_size: .
v_call: TRBV29-1
d_call: .
j_call: TRBJ1-5
cdr3_nt: TGCAGCGCCTTCAATCAGCCCCAGCATTTT
cdr3_aa: CSAFNQPQHF

clone_size: .
v_call: TRBV10-3
d_call: TRBD2
j_call: TRBJ2-5
cdr3_nt: TGTGCCATCAGTTCCTCCGGGAGGTTACAAGAGACCCAGTACTTC
cdr3_aa: CAISSSGRLQETQYF

clone_size: few
v_call: TRBV9
d_call: TRBD2
j_call: TRBJ2-1
cdr3_nt: TGTGCCAGCAGCGTTGGCTATTACGGGACTAGCGGAATTTCGGAGCAGTTCTTC
cdr3_aa: CASSVGYYGTSGISEQFF

clone_size: .
v_call: TRBV11-1
d_call: .
j_call: TRBJ2-2
cdr3_nt: TGTGCCAGCAGTTGGAGCACCGGGGAGCTGTTTTTT
cdr3_aa: CASSWSTGELFF

clone_size: .
v_call: TRBV3-1/TRBV3-2
d_call: .
j_call: TRBJ2-3
cdr3_nt: TGTGCCAGCAGCCAAGATTCATGGGGAGGCACAGATACGCAGTATTTT
cdr3_aa: CASSQDSWGGTDTQYF

clone_size: few
v_call: TRBV7-9
d_call: .
j_call: TRBJ1-2
cdr3_nt: TGTGCCAGCAGCCAGGTAGACGTGGCCTCCTTC
cdr3_aa: CASSQVDVASF